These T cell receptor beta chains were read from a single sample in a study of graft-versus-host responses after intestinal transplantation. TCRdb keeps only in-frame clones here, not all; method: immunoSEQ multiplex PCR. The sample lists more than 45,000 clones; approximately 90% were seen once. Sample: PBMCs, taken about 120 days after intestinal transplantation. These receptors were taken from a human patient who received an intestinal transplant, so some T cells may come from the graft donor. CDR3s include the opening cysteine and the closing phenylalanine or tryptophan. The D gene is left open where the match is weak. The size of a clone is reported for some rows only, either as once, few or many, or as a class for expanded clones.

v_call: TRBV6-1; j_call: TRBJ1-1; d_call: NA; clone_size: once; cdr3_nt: TGTGCCAGTGAGGGTCCCCGAGGCACTGAAGCTTTCTTT; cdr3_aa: CASEGPRGTEAFF
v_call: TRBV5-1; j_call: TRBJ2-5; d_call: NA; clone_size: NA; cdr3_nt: TGCGCCAGCAGCCTACCGGACAGCCAAGAGACCCAGTACTTC; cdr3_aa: CASSLPDSQETQYF
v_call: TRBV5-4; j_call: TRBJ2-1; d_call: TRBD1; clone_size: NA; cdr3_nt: TGTGCCAGCAGCTTGGCCTTAGGACAGGGTTACAATGAGCAGTTCTTC; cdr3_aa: CASSLALGQGYNEQFF
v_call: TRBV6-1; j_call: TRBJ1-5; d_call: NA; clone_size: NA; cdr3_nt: TGTGCCAGCAGTAGCAATCAGCCCCAGCATTTT; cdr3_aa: CASSSNQPQHF
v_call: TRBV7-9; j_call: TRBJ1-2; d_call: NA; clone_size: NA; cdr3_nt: TGTGCCAGCAGCCTAGGGGCTAACTATGGCTACACCTTC; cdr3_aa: CASSLGANYGYTF
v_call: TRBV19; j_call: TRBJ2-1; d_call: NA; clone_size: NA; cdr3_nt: TGTGCCAGTAGTAAGACAGGTGGAGCCTACAATGAGCAGTTCTTC; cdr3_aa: CASSKTGGAYNEQFF
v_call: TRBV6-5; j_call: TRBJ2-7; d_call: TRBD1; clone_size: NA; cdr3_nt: TGTGCCAGCAGTTACCCGGGACAGGGGAGGTTCGAGCAGTACTTC; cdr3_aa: CASSYPGQGRFEQYF
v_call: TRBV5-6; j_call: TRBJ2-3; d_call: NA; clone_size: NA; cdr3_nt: TGTGCCAGCAGCGGGAGATGGGAGACCACAGATACGCAGTATTTT; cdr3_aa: CASSGRWETTDTQYF
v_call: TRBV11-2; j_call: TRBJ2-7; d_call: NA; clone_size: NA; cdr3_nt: TGTGCCAGCAGCAGCTCCTCGGCCTACGAGCAGTACTTC; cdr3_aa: CASSSSSAYEQYF
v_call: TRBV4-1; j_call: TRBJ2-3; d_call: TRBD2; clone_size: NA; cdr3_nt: TGCGCCAGCAGCCCCTCGCGGGGGGACACAGATACGCAGTATTTT; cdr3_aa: CASSPSRGDTDTQYF
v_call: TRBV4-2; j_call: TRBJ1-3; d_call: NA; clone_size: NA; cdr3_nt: TGTGCCAGCAGCCATTCCGGGAGAGGGGGGGCCTCTGGAAACACCATATATTTT; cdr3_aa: CASSHSGRGGASGNTIYF
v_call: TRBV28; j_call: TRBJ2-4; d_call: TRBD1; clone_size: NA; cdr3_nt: TGTGCCAGCAGTTCGACAGGGGGCCTGCGTAACATTCAGTACTTC; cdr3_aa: CASSSTGGLRNIQYF
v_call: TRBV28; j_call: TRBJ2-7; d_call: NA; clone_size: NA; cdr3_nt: TGTGCCAGCAGGGCTGGCCAGAGCTCCTACGAGCAGTACTTC; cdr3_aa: CASRAGQSSYEQYF
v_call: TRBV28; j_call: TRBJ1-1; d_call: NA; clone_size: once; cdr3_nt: TGTGCCAGCAGTTTAGGACAGACTACTGAAGCTTTCTTT; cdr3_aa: CASSLGQTTEAFF
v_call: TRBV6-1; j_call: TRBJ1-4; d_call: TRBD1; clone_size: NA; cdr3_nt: TGTGCCAGCAGAGAAACAGGGGGCGAGGAAAAACTGTTTTTT; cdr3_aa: CASRETGGEEKLFF
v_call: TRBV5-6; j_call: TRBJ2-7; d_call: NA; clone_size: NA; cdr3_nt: TGTGCCAGCAGCCTCTCCGGGATCACATACGAGCAGTACTTC; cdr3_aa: CASSLSGITYEQYF
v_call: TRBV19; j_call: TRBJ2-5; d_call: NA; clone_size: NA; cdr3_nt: TGTGCCAGTAGTATAGACCAAGAGACCCAGTACTTC; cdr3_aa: CASSIDQETQYF
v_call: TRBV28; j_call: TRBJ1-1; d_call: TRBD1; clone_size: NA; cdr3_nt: TGTGCCAGCAGTTTAACAGGGGTGGGGGCTGAAGCTTTCTTT; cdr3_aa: CASSLTGVGAEAFF
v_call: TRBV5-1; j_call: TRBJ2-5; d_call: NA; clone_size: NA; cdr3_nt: TGCGCCAGCAGCTTTCACCCGGCCCAAGAGACCCAGTACTTC; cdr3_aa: CASSFHPAQETQYF
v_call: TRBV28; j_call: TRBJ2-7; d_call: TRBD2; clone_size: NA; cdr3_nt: TGTGCCAGCAGTTCGCTAGCGGGAGGTGACTACGAGCAGTACTTC; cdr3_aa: CASSSLAGGDYEQYF
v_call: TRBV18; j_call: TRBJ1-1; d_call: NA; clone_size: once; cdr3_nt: TGTGCCAGCTCACCCGACAGAATGTACACTGAAGCTTTCTTT; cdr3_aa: CASSPDRMYTEAFF
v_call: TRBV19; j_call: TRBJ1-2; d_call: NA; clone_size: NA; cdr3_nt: TGTGCCAGTAGTATGGGAGTGCTTAACTATGGCTACACCTTC; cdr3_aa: CASSMGVLNYGYTF
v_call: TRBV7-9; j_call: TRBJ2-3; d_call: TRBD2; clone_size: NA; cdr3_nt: TGTGCCAGCAGCTCGACTAGCGGGGACGCAGATACGCAGTATTTT; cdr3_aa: CASSSTSGDADTQYF
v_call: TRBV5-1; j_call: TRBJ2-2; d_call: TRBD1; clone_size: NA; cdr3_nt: TGCGCCAGCAGCCTAACAGGGGCGAACACCGGGGAGCTGTTTTTT; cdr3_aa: CASSLTGANTGELFF
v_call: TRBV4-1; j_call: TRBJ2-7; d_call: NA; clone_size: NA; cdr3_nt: TGCGCCAGCAGCCAAGAAACGGGAGTGTCCTTCAAGCAGTACTTC; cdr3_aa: CASSQETGVSFKQYF
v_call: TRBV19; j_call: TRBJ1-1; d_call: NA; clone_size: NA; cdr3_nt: TGTGCCAGTACCCTGAGCACTGAAGCTTTCTTT; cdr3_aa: CASTLSTEAFF
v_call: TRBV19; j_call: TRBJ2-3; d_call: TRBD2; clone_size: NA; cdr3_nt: TGTGCCAGTACCTTAGCGGGGGGACTCACAGATACGCAGTATTTT; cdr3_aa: CASTLAGGLTDTQYF
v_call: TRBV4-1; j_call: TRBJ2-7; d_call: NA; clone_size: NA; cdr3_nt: TGCGCCAGCAGCCGGGGGGCGGGAGAGGCCTACGAGCAGTACTTC; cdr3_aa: CASSRGAGEAYEQYF
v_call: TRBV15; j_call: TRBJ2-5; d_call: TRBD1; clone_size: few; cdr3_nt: TGTGCCACCAGCTTACAGGGGGCGCCGGGGGAGACCCAGTACTTC; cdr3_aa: CATSLQGAPGETQYF
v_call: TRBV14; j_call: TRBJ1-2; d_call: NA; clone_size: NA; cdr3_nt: TGTGCCAGCAGCCCAGGGCGGGGGCGCGTCTTTGGCTACACCTTC; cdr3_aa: CASSPGRGRVFGYTF
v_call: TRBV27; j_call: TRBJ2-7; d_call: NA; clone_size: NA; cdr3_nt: TGTGCCAGCAGTTTATCCGAAAACCTCTACTACGAGCAGTACTTC; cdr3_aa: CASSLSENLYYEQYF
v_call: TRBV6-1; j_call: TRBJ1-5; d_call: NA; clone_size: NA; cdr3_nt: TGTGCCAGCAGTAAGTACTATGGCAGCAATCAGCCCCAGCATTTT; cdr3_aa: CASSKYYGSNQPQHF
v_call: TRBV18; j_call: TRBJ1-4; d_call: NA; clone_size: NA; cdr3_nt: TGTGCCAGCTCAACCAAACCGGGGGAAAAACTGTTTTTT; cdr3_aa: CASSTKPGEKLFF
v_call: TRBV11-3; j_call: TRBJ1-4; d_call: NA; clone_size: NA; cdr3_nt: TGTGCCAGCAGCTTAGCCTCAGGGTCTAATGAAAAACTGTTTTTT; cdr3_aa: CASSLASGSNEKLFF